These 25 T cell receptor beta chains were sequenced from one sample in a study of CD8 T cells in Susac syndrome. About 0.45 to 1 ug RNA was reverse transcribed with random hexamers. One entry per CDR3 protein, called by TCRdb with MiXCR from the immunoSEQ multiplex PCR reads. The repertoire has roughly 200,000 distinct CDR3 sequences, approximately 95% of them found once; the top ten carry about 0.15%. Material: CD8+ T cells from PBMCs. The receptors here all came from a human donor with multiple sclerosis.

The chain joins TRBV4-2 to TRBJ2-7, with TRBD2 matching 10 bases. Per the germline V gene, CDR1 is LGHNA and CDR2 is YNFKEQ. CDR3 size: 15 residues. Trimming at V came to 3 bases and at J to 4 bases, leaving 6 bases not matched to a gene. DNA of the CDR3: TGTGCCAGCAGCCAGGGGCTAGCGGGGGCTTACGAGCAGTACTTC. Protein product: CASSQGLAGAYEQYF.

This rearrangement joins TRBV29-1 to TRBJ2-1, with D perhaps given as TRBD1 or TRBD2 (5 bases each). Germline lookup yields CDR1 SQVTM and CDR2 ANQGSEA. This CDR3 region has 11 residues. Trimming shortened V by 4 bases and J by 15 bases, and 16 bases separated the two germline ends. DNA for the CDR3: TGCAGCGTTGTCCACCGGGACCGCGGGTTCTTC. Residues: CSVVHRDRGFF.

The chain links TRBV19 to TRBJ2-3; TRBD1 might be the D (5 bases). Trimming pared 9 bases from V and 0 bases from J, leaving 19 bases between. Germline CDR1 LNHDA, CDR2 SQIVND (reference sequence). The CDR3 has 16 residues. For the CDR3, the DNA is TGTGCCAGCTCCTGGGCCTATAGGGGAAGCACAGATACGCAGTATTTT. Protein: CASSWAYRGSTDTQYF. Filled out from reference TRBV19 and TRBJ2-3, the complete variable domain reads DGGITQSPKYLFRKEGQNVTLSCEQNLNHDAMYWYRQDPGQGLRLIYYSQIVNDFQKGDIAEGYSVSREKKESFPLTVTSAQKNPTAFYLCASSWAYRGSTDTQYFGPGTRLTVL.

A single count supports this clonotype. This chain joins TRBV5-6 and TRBJ2-7; 8 positions agree with TRBD1. The CDR3 is 15 amino acids. With V trimmed by 5 bases and J by 3 bases, 10 bases remained unmatched. Germline CDR1 is SGHDT and CDR2 is YYEEEE. For the CDR3, the DNA is TGTGCCAGCAGGGAAGGGACAGGACCCTACTACGAGCAGTACTTC. Its translation is CASREGTGPYYEQYF.

The genes are TRBV6-5 and TRBJ2-1; D is undetermined. CDR1 MNHEY and CDR2 SVGAGI come from the germline V gene. CDR3 length equals 14 residues. The V and J ends lost 7 bases and 4 bases respectively, with 14 bases between them. CDR3 bases: TGTGCCAGCAAACCACTAATGGATTACAATGAGCAGTTCTTC. Translated, it gives CASKPLMDYNEQFF.

The chain links TRBV27 to TRBJ2-7; D remains ambiguous. The length of the CDR3 is 17 residues. The V gene's germline CDR1 is MNHEY and CDR2 SMNVEV (reference sequence). Trimming took off 1 base at V and 10 bases at J, with 26 bases between the two ends. The chain's CDR3 is CASSLYKTPELFGEQYF. The CDR3 DNA is TGTGCCAGCAGTTTATATAAGACCCCGGAACTGTTCGGCGAACAGTACTTC.

The rearrangement links TRBV3-1 to TRBJ2-3, with a weak D call TRBD2 (5 bases). The germline V gene encodes CDR1 LGHDT and CDR2 YNNKEL (reference sequence). This CDR3 is 16 amino acids long. Trimming cost V 0 bases and J 5 bases, with 15 bases left between them. The chain's CDR3 is CASSQDFRDLKDTQYF. CDR3 nucleotides: TGTGCCAGCAGCCAAGATTTCCGGGATTTAAAAGATACGCAGTATTTT.

This sequence joins TRBV7-9 and TRBJ2-2; the match to TRBD2 covers 7 bases. The length of the CDR3 is 16 residues. The V gene's germline CDR1 is SEHNR and CDR2 FQNEAQ (reference sequence). J was trimmed by 5 bases and V by 4 bases; bases with no gene match: 10. The CDR3 sequence is CASSSRAGAGTGELFF. In DNA, the CDR3 is TGTGCCAGCAGCTCCCGGGCGGGAGCGGGAACCGGGGAGCTGTTTTTT.

This chain uses TRBV7-9 with TRBJ2-7, with a tentative D call TRBD1 (5 bases). The V gene's germline CDR1 is SEHNR and CDR2 FQNEAQ (reference sequence). The CDR3 is 12 residues long. Trimming left V 4 bases short and J 3 bases short, with 7 bases between. CDR3 protein: CASSSQDYEQYF. CDR3 in DNA: TGTGCCAGCAGCTCACAGGACTACGAGCAGTACTTC.

The chain has TRBV7-9 and TRBJ2-7, with TRBD1 as a possible D gene (5 bases). The CDR3 runs to 14 residues. Trimming shortened V by 2 bases and J by 3 bases, and 11 bases separated the two germline ends. Germline CDR1 reads SEHNR; CDR2 reads FQNEAQ (reference sequence). CDR3 protein: CASSLKGADYEQYF. The CDR3 DNA is TGTGCCAGCAGCTTAAAAGGGGCCGACTACGAGCAGTACTTC.

This clonotype was seen just once. The chain uses TRBV4-2 and TRBJ1-5; the D is unclear. Germline CDR1 LGHNA, CDR2 YNFKEQ. The ends were cut back, 0 bases at V and 5 bases at J, with 11 bases in the middle. This CDR3 contains 15 residues. CDR3 nucleotides: TGTGCCAGCAGCCAAGATCGGGGTGTGGATCAGCCCCAGCATTTT. Translation gives CASSQDRGVDQPQHF.

The chain carries TRBV3-1 and TRBJ1-3; 8 bases line up with TRBD1. Germline V gene lookup returns CDR1 LGHDT and CDR2 YNNKEL (reference sequence). This CDR3 is 14 amino acids long. The V gene end was trimmed by 4 bases and the J gene end by 4 bases; junction bases not matched to a gene: 3. CDR3 sequence: CASSPGGSGNTIYF. The CDR3 coding sequence is TGTGCCAGCAGCCCAGGGGGCAGCGGAAACACCATATATTTT.

V and J are TRBV12-3 or TRBV12-4 and TRBJ1-6; D call uncertain. With 3 bases removed from V and 7 bases from J, the gap between germline ends came to 10 bases. The CDR3 has 14 amino acids. CDR3: CASSLTALNSPLHF. DNA of the CDR3: TGTGCCAGCAGTTTGACCGCGCTCAATTCACCCCTCCACTTT.

The rearrangement links TRBV5-1 to TRBJ2-7, with TRBD2 as a possible D gene (6 bases). Germline V gene data show CDR1 as SGHRS and CDR2 as YFSETQ. The length of the CDR3 is 16 residues. V lost 2 bases and J 0 bases, leaving 15 bases between the germline ends. The CDR3 here is CASSFHVAESSYEQYF. CDR3 DNA: TGCGCCAGCAGCTTCCACGTAGCGGAGAGCTCCTACGAGCAGTACTTC.

The chain is built from TRBV7-6 and TRBJ2-7, with D possibly TRBD1 on 6 matching bases. Germline lookup yields CDR1 SGHVS and CDR2 FNYEAQ. The CDR3 is made up of 14 amino acids. V shed 5 bases and J shed 2 bases, with 13 bases lying between them. CDR3 in DNA: TGTGCCAGCAGCCTCGCACAGGGCCCCTACGAGCAGTACTTC. Translation: CASSLAQGPYEQYF.

The table lists this clonotype with a count of one. V gene TRBV6-1 combines with J gene TRBJ2-1; D gene uncertain. The CDR3 runs 10 residues. Between the trimmed V and J ends, which lost 11 bases and 9 bases, there was a span of 11 bases. Germline CDR1 is MNHNS and CDR2 is SASEGT. CDR3 loop: CALEFSEQFF. DNA of the CDR3: TGTGCCCTCGAGTTTAGTGAGCAGTTCTTC.

V gene TRBV13 combines with J gene TRBJ2-1, with 11 bases lining up with TRBD2. This CDR3 region has 16 residues. Trimming at V came to 2 bases and at J to 8 bases, leaving 8 bases not matched to a gene. CDR1 is PRHDT and CDR2 is FYEKMQ in the germline V gene (reference sequence). The CDR3: CASSLYSGGAWDEQFF. Here the CDR3 DNA reads TGTGCCAGCAGCTTATATAGCGGGGGGGCCTGGGATGAGCAGTTCTTC. Drawing the rest from reference TRBV13 and TRBJ2-1, the complete variable domain is AAGVIQSPRHLIKEKRETATLKCYPIPRHDTVYWYQQGPGQDPQFLISFYEKMQSDKGSIPDRFSAQQFSDYHSELNMSSLELGDSALYFCASSLYSGGAWDEQFFGPGTRLTVL.

The chain employs TRBV20-1 and TRBJ2-2; possibly TRBD2 for D (6 bases). The CDR3 spans 15 residues. V was pared by 0 bases and J by 4 bases, with 12 bases between. Germline values: CDR1 DFQATT, CDR2 SNEGSKA (reference sequence). Written as DNA, the CDR3 is TGCAGTGCTAGAGATTATCGGGAGCCCACCGGGGAGCTGTTTTTT. Translation: CSARDYREPTGELFF.

The chain couples TRBV2 to TRBJ1-1; 7 bases align to TRBD1. The V gene's germline CDR1 is SNHLY and CDR2 FYNNEI. V dropped 6 bases and J dropped 0; count of bases not matched to a gene: 10. This CDR3 contains 16 residues. DNA of the CDR3: TGTGCCAGCAGCAGACGGGACAGTTACATGAACACTGAAGCTTTCTTT. It encodes CASSRRDSYMNTEAFF.

J is TRBJ1-1 and V is TRBV4-2, with 9 bases identical to TRBD1. Germline CDR1 is LGHNA and CDR2 is YNFKEQ. With 3 bases clipped from V and 2 bases from J, the junction kept 4 bases outside the gene matches. The CDR3 has 15 amino acids. The CDR3 DNA sequence: TGTGCCAGCAGCCAGTTTACAGGGGGCAACACTGAAGCTTTCTTT. Amino acid sequence: CASSQFTGGNTEAFF.

The chain uses TRBV9 and TRBJ2-2; 8 positions match TRBD2. CDR3 length: 14 residues. Trimming at V came to 4 bases and at J to 4 bases, leaving 3 bases not matched to a gene. The germline gives CDR1 SGDLS, CDR2 YYNGEE. The CDR3 DNA is TGTGCCAGCAGCAGCGGGGGTTCCACCGGGGAGCTGTTTTTT. Protein product: CASSSGGSTGELFF.

The chain employs TRBV9 and TRBJ2-3; tentatively, D is TRBD2 (6 bases). This CDR3 is 17 amino acids long. In germline, CDR1 is SGDLS, CDR2 YYNGEE. V was clipped by 0 bases and J by 3 bases, with 17 bases between them. The CDR3 coding sequence is TGTGCCAGCAGCGTAGGGTCGGGAGTACGATTGACAGATACGCAGTATTTT. Translated, it gives CASSVGSGVRLTDTQYF.

DNA of the CDR3: TGTGCCAGCAGCTCGAGGACACTGGCGGTCAATGAGCAGTTCTTC. Translated, it gives CASSSRTLAVNEQFF. V usage is TRBV7-9 and J usage is TRBJ2-1; possible D gene TRBD1, 5 bases. Germline-derived CDR1 and CDR2 are SEHNR and FQNEAQ (reference sequence). With 4 bases removed from V and 6 bases from J, the gap between germline ends came to 16 bases. The CDR3 length is 15 residues.

V usage is TRBV5-6 and J usage is TRBJ2-5, with a possible D match to TRBD2 (6 bases). This CDR3 comprises 14 residues. CDR1 and CDR2 (germline): SGHDT, YYEEEE. Between the trimmed V and J ends, which lost 2 bases and 5 bases, there was a span of 13 bases. The CDR3 reads CASSFSASVETQYF. The DNA for the CDR3 is TGTGCCAGCAGCTTTTCCGCTAGCGTGGAGACCCAGTACTTC.

The chain has TRBV29-1 and TRBJ2-7; 11 bases fit TRBD2. CDR3 length equals 12 residues. CDR1 and CDR2 from the germline V gene are SQVTM and ANQGSEA. J was trimmed by 6 bases and V by 3 bases; bases with no gene match: 1. The CDR3 nucleotides read TGCAGCGTTGATCTAGCGGGAGGCGAGCAGTACTTC. Protein: CSVDLAGGEQYF.